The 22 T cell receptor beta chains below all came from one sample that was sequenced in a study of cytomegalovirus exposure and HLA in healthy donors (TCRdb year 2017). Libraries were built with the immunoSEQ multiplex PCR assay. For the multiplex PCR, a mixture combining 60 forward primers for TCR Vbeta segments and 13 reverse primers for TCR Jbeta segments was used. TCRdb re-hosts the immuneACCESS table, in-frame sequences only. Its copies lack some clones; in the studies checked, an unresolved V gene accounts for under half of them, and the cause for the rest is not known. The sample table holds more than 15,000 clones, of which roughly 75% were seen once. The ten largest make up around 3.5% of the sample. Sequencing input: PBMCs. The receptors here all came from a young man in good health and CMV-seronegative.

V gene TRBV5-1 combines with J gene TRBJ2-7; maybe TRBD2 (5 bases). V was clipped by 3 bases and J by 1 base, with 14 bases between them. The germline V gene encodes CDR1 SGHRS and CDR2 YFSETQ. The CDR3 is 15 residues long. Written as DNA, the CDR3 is TGCGCCAGCAGCTCCGTCCCCGGGGTATCCTACGAGCAGTACTTC. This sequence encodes CASSSVPGVSYEQYF.

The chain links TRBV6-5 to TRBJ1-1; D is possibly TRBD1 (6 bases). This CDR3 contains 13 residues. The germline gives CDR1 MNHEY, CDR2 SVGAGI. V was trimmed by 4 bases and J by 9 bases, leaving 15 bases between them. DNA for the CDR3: TGTGCCAGCAGTTCAGAAGGGGGGGCGCAAGCTTTCTTT. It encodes CASSSEGGAQAFF.

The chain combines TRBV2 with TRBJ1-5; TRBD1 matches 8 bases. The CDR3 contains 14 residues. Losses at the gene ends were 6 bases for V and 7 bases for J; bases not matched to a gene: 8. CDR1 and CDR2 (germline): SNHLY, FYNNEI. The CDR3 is CASRTGVLGQPQHF. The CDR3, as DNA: TGTGCCAGCAGGACAGGGGTTTTAGGACAGCCCCAGCATTTT.

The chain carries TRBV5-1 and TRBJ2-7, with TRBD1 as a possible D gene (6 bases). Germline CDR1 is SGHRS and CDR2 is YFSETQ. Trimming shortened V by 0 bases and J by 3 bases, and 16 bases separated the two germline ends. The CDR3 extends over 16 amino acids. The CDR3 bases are TGCGCCAGCAGCTTGGATACGGGACCAGGGGACTACGAGCAGTACTTC. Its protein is CASSLDTGPGDYEQYF.

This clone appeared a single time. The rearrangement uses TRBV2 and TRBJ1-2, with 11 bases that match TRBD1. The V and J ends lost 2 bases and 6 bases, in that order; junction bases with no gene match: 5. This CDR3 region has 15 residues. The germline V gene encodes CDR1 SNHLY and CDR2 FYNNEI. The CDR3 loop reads CASSERDRGTHGYTF. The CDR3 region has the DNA TGTGCCAGCAGTGAAAGGGACAGGGGGACTCATGGCTACACCTTC.

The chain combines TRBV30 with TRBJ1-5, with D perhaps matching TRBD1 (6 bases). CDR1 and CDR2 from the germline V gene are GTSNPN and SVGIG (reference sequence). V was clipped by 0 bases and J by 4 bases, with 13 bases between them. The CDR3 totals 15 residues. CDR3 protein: CAWSVSRGGNQPQHF. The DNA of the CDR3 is TGTGCCTGGAGTGTTTCTAGGGGGGGAAATCAGCCCCAGCATTTT.

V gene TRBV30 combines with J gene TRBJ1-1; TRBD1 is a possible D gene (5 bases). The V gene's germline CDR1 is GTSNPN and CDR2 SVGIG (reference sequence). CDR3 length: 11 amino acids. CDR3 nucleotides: TGTGGGGGCCATGGGGACACTGAAGCTTTCTTT. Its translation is CGGHGDTEAFF.

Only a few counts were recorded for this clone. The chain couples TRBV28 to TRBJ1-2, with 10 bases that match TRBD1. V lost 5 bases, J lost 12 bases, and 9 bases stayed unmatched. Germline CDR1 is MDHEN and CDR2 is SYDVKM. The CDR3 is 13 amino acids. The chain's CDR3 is CASSPGQGVRNTF. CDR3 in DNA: TGTGCCAGCAGTCCCGGACAGGGGGTTAGGAACACCTTC.

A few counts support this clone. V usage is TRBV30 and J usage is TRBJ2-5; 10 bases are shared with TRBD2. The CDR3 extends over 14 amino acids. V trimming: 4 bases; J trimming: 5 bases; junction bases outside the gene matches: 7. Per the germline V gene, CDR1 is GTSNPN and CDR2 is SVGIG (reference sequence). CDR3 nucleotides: TGTGCCTGGACTAGCGGGAGTGGGTGGGAGACCCAGTACTTC. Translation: CAWTSGSGWETQYF.

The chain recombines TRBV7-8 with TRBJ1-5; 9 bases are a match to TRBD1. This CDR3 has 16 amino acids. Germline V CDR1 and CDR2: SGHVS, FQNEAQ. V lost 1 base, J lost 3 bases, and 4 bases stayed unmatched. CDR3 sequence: CASSLVGQGNNQPQHF. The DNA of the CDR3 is TGTGCCAGCAGCTTAGTAGGACAGGGGAACAATCAGCCCCAGCATTTT. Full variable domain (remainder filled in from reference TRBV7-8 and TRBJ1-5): GAGVSQSPRYKVAKRGQDVALRCDPISGHVSLFWYQQALGQGPEFLTYFQNEAQLDKSGLPSDRFFAERPEGSVSTLKIQRTQQEDSAVYLCASSLVGQGNNQPQHFGDGTRLSIL.

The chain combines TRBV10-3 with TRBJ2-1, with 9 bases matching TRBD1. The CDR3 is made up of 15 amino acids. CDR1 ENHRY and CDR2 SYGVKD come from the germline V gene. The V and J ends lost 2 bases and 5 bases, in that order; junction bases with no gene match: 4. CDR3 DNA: TGTGCCATCAGTGAGAGGACAGGGGATGACAATGAGCAGTTCTTC. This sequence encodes CAISERTGDDNEQFF.

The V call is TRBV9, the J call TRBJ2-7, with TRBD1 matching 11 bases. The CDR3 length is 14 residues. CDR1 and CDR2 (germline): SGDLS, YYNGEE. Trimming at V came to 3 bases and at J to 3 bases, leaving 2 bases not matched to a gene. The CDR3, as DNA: TGTGCCAGCAGCGCCGGGACAGGGGGCTACGAGCAGTACTTC. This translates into CASSAGTGGYEQYF.

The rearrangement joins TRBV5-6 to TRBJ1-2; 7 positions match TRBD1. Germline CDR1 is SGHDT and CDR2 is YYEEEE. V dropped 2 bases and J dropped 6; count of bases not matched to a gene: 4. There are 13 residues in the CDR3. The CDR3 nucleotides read TGTGCCAGCAGCTTCTCGACAGGGCATGGCTACACCTTC. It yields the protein CASSFSTGHGYTF.

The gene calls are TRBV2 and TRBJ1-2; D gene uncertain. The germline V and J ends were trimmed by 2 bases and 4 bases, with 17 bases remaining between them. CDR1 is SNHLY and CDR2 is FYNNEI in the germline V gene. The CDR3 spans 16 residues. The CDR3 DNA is TGTGCCAGCAGTGAACGGCAGGCGGGGTCGGGCTATGGCTACACCTTC. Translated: CASSERQAGSGYGYTF.

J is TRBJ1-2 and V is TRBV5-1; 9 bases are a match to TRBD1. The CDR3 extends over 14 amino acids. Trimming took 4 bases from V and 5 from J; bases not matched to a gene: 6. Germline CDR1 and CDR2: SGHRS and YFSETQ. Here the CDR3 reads CASSPDRGGYGYTF. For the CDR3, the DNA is TGCGCCAGCAGCCCGGACAGGGGTGGTTATGGCTACACCTTC.

Here the CDR3 reads CASSPSGFNEQFF. In nucleotides, the CDR3 is TGCGCCAGCAGTCCAAGCGGGTTCAATGAGCAGTTCTTC. This chain connects TRBV10-2 to TRBJ2-1, with D tentatively TRBD2 (6 bases). The germline V gene encodes CDR1 WSHSY and CDR2 SAAADI. V lost 5 bases and J lost 6, with 11 bases in between. There are 13 residues in the CDR3.

Here the CDR3 reads CASSETQGGGWHEAFF. The CDR3 region has the DNA TGTGCCAGCAGTGAAACTCAGGGCGGGGGATGGCATGAAGCTTTCTTT. The V and J genes are TRBV2 and TRBJ1-1; D perhaps matches TRBD1 (5 bases). Looked up from germline, CDR1 is SNHLY and CDR2 is FYNNEI. CDR3 length equals 16 residues. Between the trimmed V and J ends, which lost 2 bases and 7 bases, there was a span of 20 bases.

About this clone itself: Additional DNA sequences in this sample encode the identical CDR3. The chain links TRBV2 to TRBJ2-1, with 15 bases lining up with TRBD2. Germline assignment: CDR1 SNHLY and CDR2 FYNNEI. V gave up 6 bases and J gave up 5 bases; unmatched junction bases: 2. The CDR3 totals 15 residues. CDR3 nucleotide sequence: TGTGCCAGCAGCGGACTAGCGGGGGGGGACAATGAGCAGTTCTTC. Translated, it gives CASSGLAGGDNEQFF.

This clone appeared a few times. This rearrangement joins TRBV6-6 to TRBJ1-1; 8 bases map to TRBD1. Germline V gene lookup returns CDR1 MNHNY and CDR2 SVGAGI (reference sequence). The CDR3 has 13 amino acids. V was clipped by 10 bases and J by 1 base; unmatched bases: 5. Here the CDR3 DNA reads TGTGCCACTAAGACAGGGGCGAACACTGAAGCTTTCTTT. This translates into CATKTGANTEAFF.

The CDR3 region is CASSPRQAQETQYF. The CDR3 nucleotides read TGTGCCAGCAGTCCCCGCCAGGCCCAAGAGACCCAGTACTTC. This chain uses TRBV6-5 with TRBJ2-5; D gene unclear. The CDR3 length is 14 residues. Trimming stripped 5 bases from V and 1 base from J, with 11 bases between. Germline assignment: CDR1 MNHEY and CDR2 SVGAGI.

CDR3 DNA: TGCAGTGCTAGGGCTAGCGGGGGGTTGTACTTC. Its protein product is CSARASGGLYF. This chain links TRBV20-1 with TRBJ2-5; 11 nucleotides agree with TRBD2. This CDR3 is built from 11 residues. CDR1 and CDR2 from the germline V gene are DFQATT and SNEGSKA (reference sequence). Trimming removed 3 bases from V and 13 bases from J; junction bases left unmatched: 4.

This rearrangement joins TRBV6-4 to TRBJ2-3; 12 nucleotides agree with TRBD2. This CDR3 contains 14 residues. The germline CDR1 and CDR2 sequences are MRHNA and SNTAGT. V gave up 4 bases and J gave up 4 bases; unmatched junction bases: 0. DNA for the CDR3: TGTGCCAGCAGTGGGACTAGCGGGGCAGATACGCAGTATTTT. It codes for CASSGTSGADTQYF.